A selection of T cell receptor beta chains follows, all from one sample in a study of circulating and synovial CD4+ cells in juvenile arthritis. Produced via immunoSEQ multiplex PCR; TCRdb's table is partial and in-frame only. The repertoire has around 18,000 clones, under 95% of them found once; the top ten carry roughly 0.75%. Source material: CD4+ T cells from blood. These receptors were collected from a human donor with juvenile idiopathic arthritis. CDR3s include the opening cysteine and the closing phenylalanine or tryptophan. D genes are given only for firm matches. Clone sizes are given selectively: once, few, many, or a class where the clone is expanded.

d_gene	j_gene	abundance	v_gene	CDR3nt	CDR3aa
TRBD2	TRBJ2-1	-	TRBV7-2	TGTGCCAGCAGCTCCTCCAGCGGGAGGGCCTTGTATGGGCAGTTCTTC	CASSSSSGRALYGQFF
-	TRBJ1-5	-	TRBV18	TGTGCCAGCTCACCAGGGGGCAATGGCAATCAGCCCCAGCATTTT	CASSPGGNGNQPQHF
TRBD2	TRBJ2-7	-	TRBV29-1	TGCAGCGTTGGACTAGCGAGGTCCCGTAGGGAGCAGTACTTC	CSVGLARSRREQYF
-	TRBJ2-3	-	TRBV2	TGTGCCAGCAGTGTATATGGGGCGCTTGATACGCAGTATTTT	CASSVYGALDTQYF
-	TRBJ1-5	-	TRBV11-2	TGTGCCAGCAGCTTAGCTGGGACTAATCAGCCCCAGCATTTT	CASSLAGTNQPQHF
-	TRBJ2-3	once	TRBV18	TGTGCCAGCTCACCACCCGGAGCAAAGGGGGATACGCAGTATTTT	CASSPPGAKGDTQYF
-	TRBJ1-6	-	TRBV19	TGTGCCACCAGGGGCCCCGGGTCCTATAATTCACCCCTCCACTTT	CATRGPGSYNSPLHF
-	TRBJ2-7	once	TRBV6-5	TGTGCCAGCAGTTCCGTCTATGGCGAGCAGTACTTC	CASSSVYGEQYF
TRBD2	TRBJ2-1	-	TRBV6-1	TGTGCCAGCAGTGTCCCCAGAAGCGGGGGCCCCTACAATGAGCAGTTCTTC	CASSVPRSGGPYNEQFF
TRBD2	TRBJ2-3	-	TRBV10-3	TGTGCCATTGGAGGCGGAGCGGGGGACCAGTATTTT	CAIGGGAGDQYF
TRBD1	TRBJ1-1	-	TRBV7-3	TGTGCCAGCAGCCGATCCGGGACAGGGGGCACTGAAGCTTTCTTT	CASSRSGTGGTEAFF
-	TRBJ2-5	once	TRBV29-1	TGCAGCGTTGCTGGGTTCCGGGGCCAAGAGACCCAGTACTTC	CSVAGFRGQETQYF
-	TRBJ1-1	-	TRBV4-3	TGCGCCAGCAGCCAAGATTACAGTAGACCGAACACTGAAGCTTTCTTT	CASSQDYSRPNTEAFF
TRBD1	TRBJ2-4	-	TRBV19	TGTGCCAGTAGTACCGGGACAGGCGGCCTAGTTCAGTACTTC	CASSTGTGGLVQYF
-	TRBJ2-3	-	TRBV10-3	TGTGCCATCAGTGAGTTTACAGGCGGCACAGATACGCAGTATTTT	CAISEFTGGTDTQYF